This T cell receptor (beta chain) was sequenced for a study of patients and donors after allogeneic stem cell transplantation. Germline CDR1 and CDR2: SQVTM and ANQGSEA. Trimming took off 4 bases at V and 1 base at J, with 12 bases between the two ends. The CDR3 length is 14 residues. TCRdb reprocessed the RT-PCR reads via MiXCR and lists one record per CDR3 protein. The table lists 84,000 or so distinct CDR3 sequences, 40% to 60% of them singletons, with roughly two thirds in the top ten. The receptor's source is a human donor who was either an allogeneic HSCT recipient or a stem cell or donor lymphocyte infusion donor (not recorded which). It is not recorded whose cells these are; they may come from a transplant donor. The J gene is TRBJ2-3, the V gene TRBV29-1; no definite D call. The sequenced material came from blood, either unsorted or a sorted T cell fraction (not recorded which). CDR3 in DNA: TGCAGCGTTGTCGGCAGGACCCGCACAGATACGCAGTATTTT. Amino acids: CSVVGRTRTDTQYF.